This record looks at one T cell receptor beta chain sequence and its context. The antigen is unknown. Assay: immunoSEQ multiplex PCR; the TCRdb copy retains only in-frame clones and omits some. The sample shows 1 million to 1.3 million clones, 70% to 80% of them seen only once. The CDR3 has 16 amino acids. V dropped 4 bases and J dropped 5; count of bases not matched to a gene: 11. Per germline, CDR1 KGHSH and CDR2 LQKENI. The sample originates from a study of shared clonotypes between healthy human individuals. Study-level findings and limits: Apart from blood, nothing was sampled; tissue repertoires likely differ.

The specimen was memory CD4+ T cells from PBMCs. Regarding subset: CD45RA-negative fraction. This receptor was taken from a man aged 18 to 29 in good health. Some clones in this sample may be carry-over from other donors' samples. The chain employs TRBV18 and TRBJ1-5, with 7 bases that match TRBD1. CDR3 coding DNA: TGTGCCAGCTCACGAGACAGGGTGAGCATCGATCAGCCCCAGCATTTT. Translated, it gives CASSRDRVSIDQPQHF.